The 5 T cell receptor beta chains listed next were all sequenced from one sample in a study of T cell repertoires in cytomegalovirus infection (dated by TCRdb to the late 2010s). Their antigen targets remain unknown. Taken with the paper, the label for treatment or condition translates to: in vitro stimulation with specific CMV peptide epitopes to enrich CMV-specific T cells. Reads for this sample came from an Illumina HiSeq 1500. TCRdb trimmed the raw reads at Q25, called clones with MiXCR and kept productive beta chains. Every distinct CDR3 protein forms one entry, paired with its most common genes and DNA. This sample gives some 350,000 distinct CDR3 sequences in total; just under 35% of them show up just once. Jointly, the top ten make up approximately 15% of the sample. Here the sequenced sample was cultured PBMCs, taken from culture after CMV antigen stimulation. These receptors were collected from a human donor in good health (CMV status not recorded). Some clones in this sample may be carry-over from other donors' samples.

The chain recombines TRBV12-3 or TRBV12-4 with TRBJ1-2; D remains ambiguous. The CDR3 contains 15 residues. Trimming took 2 bases from V and 5 from J, leaving 15 bases between them. In DNA form, the CDR3 reads TGTGCCAGCAGTTTATTCCAGAGCCAACAATATGGCTACACCTTC. Translation gives CASSLFQSQQYGYTF.

CDR3 nucleotides: TGTGCCAGCGACCGGAACCACAATGAGCAGTTCTTC. Translated: CASDRNHNEQFF. The chain uses TRBV7-1 and TRBJ2-1; D unresolved. TRBV7-1 is flagged as an ORF with uncertain function. CDR3 length: 12 amino acids. The V and J ends lost 8 bases and 5 bases respectively, with 10 bases between them.

The CDR3 DNA sequence: TGTGCCAGCAGCTTACGTATAGCGGGAGCAGAGACCCAGTACTTC. It encodes CASSLRIAGAETQYF. The rearrangement links TRBV5-4 to TRBJ2-5; 9 bases are shared with TRBD2. The CDR3 has 15 amino acids. Trimming at V came to 2 bases and at J to 4 bases, leaving 6 bases not matched to a gene. CDR1 and CDR2 (germline): SGHNT, YYREEE (reference sequence).

CDR3 sequence (DNA): TGTGCCAGCAGCTTGTTGGGACAGGGCGATCCTGAAGCTTTCTTT. Translation gives CASSLLGQGDPEAFF. The V gene is TRBV5-6, the J gene TRBJ1-1; 9 bases fit TRBD1. V gave up 1 base and J gave up 6 bases; unmatched junction bases: 7. Germline CDR1 and CDR2: SGHDT and YYEEEE. This CDR3 is 15 amino acids long.

V gene TRBV6-8 combines with J gene TRBJ2-7; D is perhaps TRBD2 (5 bases). Germline V CDR1 and CDR2: MNHGY, SAAAGT. Trimming removed 5 bases from V and 1 base from J, with 9 bases in between. The CDR3 contains 13 residues. CDR3 sequence reads: CASSTGISYEQYF. The CDR3 region has the DNA TGTGCCAGCAGTACCGGGATATCCTACGAGCAGTACTTC.